These 9 T cell receptor beta chains were sequenced from one sample in a study of OX40 agonist ivuxolimab in advanced cancers. Measured with immunoSEQ multiplex PCR; TCRdb has only the in-frame clones, and not every one. This repertoire shows roughly 13,000 clones, around nine tenths found once; its top ten account for around 75%. The source was CD4+ or CD8+ T cells sorted from blood, collected in a trial of the OX40 agonist ivuxolimab. These receptors all stem from an adult with an advanced solid tumor such as melanoma, head and neck, liver or kidney cancer.

V and J are TRBV10-1 and TRBJ2-7; TRBD1 matches 8 bases. This CDR3 has 15 amino acids. In germline, CDR1 is WNHNN, CDR2 SYGVQD (reference sequence). V was pared by 0 bases and J by 4 bases, with 5 bases of the junction left unmatched. CDR3 in DNA: TGCGCCAGCAGTGAGTCGACAGGGGCGAGGTACGAGCAGTACTTC. Translation gives CASSESTGARYEQYF.

The chain joins TRBV5-8 to TRBJ2-7; 11 nucleotides align to TRBD1. Germline CDR1 is SGHTS and CDR2 is YDEGEE. This CDR3 contains 14 residues. J was trimmed by 5 bases and V by 4 bases; bases with no gene match: 5. In DNA, the CDR3 is TGTGCCAGCAGCCCGGACAGGGGGCTTGACGAGCAGTACTTC. The encoded protein is CASSPDRGLDEQYF.

V and J are TRBV19 and TRBJ1-1; D is unresolved. This CDR3 is built from 14 residues. Deletions cut 3 bases from V and 0 bases from J, with 8 bases between. In germline, CDR1 is LNHDA, CDR2 SQIVND (reference sequence). DNA of the CDR3: TGTGCCAGTAGTATTGGACTTATGAACACTGAAGCTTTCTTT. Its protein is CASSIGLMNTEAFF.

As regards this clone: An end of the junction does not agree with germline; a read error may underlie this. The chain uses TRBV2 and TRBJ2-7; 10 bases align to TRBD1. Germline V gene data show CDR1 as SNHLY and CDR2 as FYNNEI. CDR3 length equals 16 residues. CDR3 nucleotides: TGTACCAGCAGTAACCCGCGGGACAGGGGCTCCTACGAGCAGTACTTC. It encodes CTSSNPRDRGSYEQYF.

The chain combines TRBV21-1 with TRBJ1-2. TRBV21-1 is recorded as a pseudogene. This CDR3 has 14 amino acids. CDR3 in amino acids: CASSEIGENYGYTF. The CDR3 DNA reads TGTGCCAGCAGCGAGATAGGGGAGAACTATGGCTACACCTTC.

The chain uses TRBV5-6 and TRBJ2-1; D unresolved. The V and J ends lost 1 base and 5 bases respectively, with 10 bases between them. Germline V gene sequence: CDR1 SGHDT, CDR2 YYEEEE. This CDR3 region has 14 residues. Here the CDR3 reads CASSLSLVDNEQFF. The CDR3, as DNA: TGTGCCAGCAGCTTGAGTTTGGTGGACAATGAGCAGTTCTTC.

The chain carries TRBV2 and TRBJ2-5, with 8 bases matching TRBD2. CDR3 length: 15 residues. The V segment lost 7 bases and the J segment 3 bases; nucleotides outside the gene matches: 10. CDR1 SNHLY and CDR2 FYNNEI come from the germline V gene. This chain's CDR3 is CASIDRLAGEETQYF. In nucleotides, the CDR3 is TGTGCCAGCATCGATCGCCTAGCGGGTGAAGAGACCCAGTACTTC.

The rearrangement links TRBV7-9 to TRBJ1-4; D call uncertain. Germline-derived CDR1 and CDR2 are SEHNR and FQNEAQ (reference sequence). The length of the CDR3 is 12 residues. Trimming took off 5 bases at V and 12 bases at J, with 13 bases between the two ends. The CDR3, as DNA: TGTGCCAGCAGCCTGGGGTCGATTCAACTGTTTTTT. It codes for CASSLGSIQLFF.

The CDR3, as DNA: TGTGCCTGGAGTGAAGGGGCCACGACGACAGATACGCAGTATTTT. Amino acids: CAWSEGATTTDTQYF. The V gene is TRBV30, the J gene TRBJ2-3; possibly TRBD1 for D (5 bases). Per germline, CDR1 GTSNPN and CDR2 SVGIG (reference sequence). The CDR3 consists of 15 residues. V was cut by 1 base and J by 3 bases, with 14 bases left in between.